The entry below describes one TCR beta chain. Its antigen has not been determined. In total, roughly 670 healthy bone marrow donors made up the cohort. At the time of sampling, all cohort members were nominally healthy, though unrecorded immune exposures were likely present. The donor was CMV seropositive and belonged to the group of 270 or so seropositive cohort members. Every donor gave a peripheral blood sample, and the peripheral blood mononuclear cells from that sample were used for TCR beta sequencing. Genomic DNA was extracted from the blood cell samples with the Qiagen DNeasy Blood Extraction Kit. The receptor library was made with the immunoSEQ multiplex PCR assay. For the multiplex PCR, a mixture combining 60 forward primers for TCR Vbeta segments and 13 reverse primers for TCR Jbeta segments was used. The CDR3 region of rearranged TCR beta genes was amplified from genomic DNA with a multiplex PCR assay. The amplified TCR beta libraries were sequenced on the Illumina HiSeq System as 87-base-pair reads. Processing in the source paper ran as follows. Across the roughly 600 repertoires, a later analysis counted 78 million or so unique TCR beta chains, approximately 12 million of which were shared by at least two donors. To remove PCR and sequencing errors, raw reads were error-corrected and collapsed into unique sequences using a nearest-neighbor algorithm that merged closely related sequences. Alignment of CDR3 sequences to IMGT reference sequences was used to assign V, D and J gene segments. Each retained sequence needed at least a six-nucleotide match to both a V gene segment and a J gene segment. Rearrangements were classified as productive when the CDR3 lacked stop codons and remained in frame with V and J, and all other rearrangements were classified as non-productive. CDR3 was defined by IMGT convention, running from the second conserved V-encoded cysteine to the conserved J-encoded phenylalanine. Sequences without an unambiguous match to a single V gene segment were excluded from the earlier analysis of over 500 of the donors. An earlier analysis of several hundred of the donors called V segments functional above 56.7% productive rearrangements and segregating when the between-donor standard deviation exceeded 5%. A statistical classification framework was built for diagnosing cytomegalovirus status from the catalog of TCR beta chain sequences. V and J gene assignment, in a later analysis, came from comparing TCR nucleotide sequences with IMGT/GENE-DB human TR gene sequences. In a later analysis, CDR3 sequences and most-parsimonious VDJ recombination scenarios were assigned using the TCRdist pipeline. A later analysis defined each TCR beta chain by its CDR3 amino acid sequence plus V-gene family, and excluded reads lacking a unique V-gene family. In a later analysis, 450 to 600 highly shared, low-generation-probability nucleotide sequences were removed to address suspected cross-contamination and a sequencing artifact. For each public chain, a later analysis derived a clonal expansion index from normalized ranks of inferred template counts within each repertoire. In a later analysis, generation probabilities were computed with a VDJ recombination model fitted to out-of-frame rearrangements, and the resulting probabilities were checked against IGoR. In a later analysis, hypergeometric tests were used to score TCR-TCR, TCR-HLA and TCR-CMV co-occurrence, with a repertoire-size bias correction applied to TCR pairs. To estimate false discovery rates, a later analysis permuted the HLA or CMV assignments 20 times. In a later analysis, co-occurring TCRs were grouped with DBSCAN, and TCRdist sequence similarity was added when clustering was performed within HLA-allele-positive subsets. Repertoires with fewer than 30,000 or more than 120,000 public chains were left out of co-occurrence clustering, as were five repertoires with anomalous nucleotide sharing. TCRdb took this table from immuneACCESS and kept in-frame rearrangements with V and J called. Such tables lack part of the clones; where checked against another copy, unresolved V genes explain under half of the gap, and the rest is unexplained. Clone size and the V and J calls come from that table; the DNA yielded D and trimming. Per the sample table, the count is 200,000 to 250,000 clones. Clones ranked in the top ten supply roughly 1.2% of the sample.

These data belong to a study of cytomegalovirus exposure and HLA in healthy donors (dated by TCRdb to 2015 to 2018). Regarding the research as a whole: An earlier analysis of fewer than 750 of the donors reported 276 Gb of sequence data and 117 million unique TCR beta sequences obtained from 180 million or so T cells. Approximately 310 gigabases of sequencing data and around 80 million unique TCR sequences made up an early release that covered approximately 650 HLA-typed donors. Of the 350 to 450 genotyped donors, roughly 80% fell in the genetic ancestry cluster associated with self-reported Caucasian donors. The study aimed to test whether cataloging public T cell receptors could reveal signatures of past pathogen exposure. The study profiled the T cell repertoires of hundreds of subjects by immunosequencing and related them to cytomegalovirus serostatus. Besides the first cohort of roughly 660 subjects, a separate validation cohort made up of 120 different subjects was used. To predict cytomegalovirus infection status, the study brought together high-throughput TCR immunosequencing, statistical association of individual TCRs with disease status, and machine learning. A later analysis re-examined previously published TCR beta repertoires from just over 650 donors and added high-resolution HLA genotyping to investigate patterns of TCR occurrence. Rather than using new phenotypic data, the later analysis identified candidate immune exposures from TCR beta sequences and from how often those sequences occurred across donors. To decide whether each TCR beta V gene segment behaved as functional or pseudogenic, an earlier analysis of over 500 of the donors relied on high-throughput TCR beta sequencing. Donor age, sex, ethnicity and CMV serostatus were collected together with the repertoire data. A later genetic analysis used genome-wide SNP genotypes for about 65% of the roughly 700 donors, treating that subset as a discovery cohort. All discovery cohort repertoires had been generated using a single sequencing platform. Both class I and class II loci were covered by HLA typing, at four-digit resolution. Typing coverage varied by locus: roughly 620-640 donors for A, B, C, DRB1 and DQB1; more than 500 for DQA1; approximately 610 for DPA1; roughly 450 for DPB1. Four to six DR-DQ haplotypes were handled as single units for association and clustering, since linkage in the cohort was strong. On average, about 240,000 unique TCR beta nucleotide sequences were sequenced per donor among several hundred genotyped donors of the cohort, with 15% to 20% of those sequences being non-productive.

The CDR3 contains 19 residues, cysteine and phenylalanine counted. Only the CDR3 DNA is retained, 57 bases long and in frame from the first base. Cut back by 0 bases and 0 bases, the V and J ends lie 16 bases apart. The CDR1 and CDR2 encoded by the germline V gene are SGDLS and YYNGEE. Overall study outcomes, separate from this receptor: According to a later analysis, TCR association rates differed among HLA loci, with DRB1 alleles showing the most associated TCRs and HLA-C alleles showing the fewest. HLA typing was unavailable for some donors at each locus, so association tests used only the typed subset. According to the authors, the approach could potentially be generalized to other disease states and immunological phenotypes. Because the 87-base-pair reads could not distinguish some IMGT-functional V segments, including TRBV6-2 and TRBV6-3, those segments were excluded. CMV serostatus was the only immune exposure information available for the cohort. This cohort had only TCR beta chains sequenced, and the lack of alpha or paired-chain data limited which features could be detected. The earlier analysis of approximately 590 of the donors excluded seventeen rarely observed V segments, including chromosome 9 orphons, because counts were too low. Most CMV-associated TCR beta chains appeared to be HLA-restricted in a later analysis, and the HLA associations seemed to be driven largely by CMV exposure. Correlated functional status among segregating V segments might be attributable to linkage disequilibrium, but an unknown experimental factor could not be ruled out. A later analysis associated some 17,000 TCR beta sequences with specific HLA alleles at a false discovery rate of 0.05. Compared with equally common non-associated chains, HLA-associated TCR beta chains in a later analysis were more clonally expanded and had lower generation probabilities. In vitro tests confirmed that a few of the cytomegalovirus-associated TCR beta chains recognize cytomegalovirus antigens. In a later analysis, several top co-occurrence clusters were reported to appear linked to parvovirus B19, influenza, CMV and Epstein-Barr virus. Most TCR sequences were observed very rarely across donors, whereas some public TCRs were present in many individuals. A later genetic analysis associated a missense DCLRE1C variant with V-gene and J-gene trimming of TCR beta chains, and an independent cohort replicated the association. Presence/absence analyses assumed roughly uniform sequencing depth across donors, an assumption that may not hold. According to a later genetic analysis, donors in an Asian-associated ancestry cluster had fewer N-insertions in productive TCRs than the roughly 670-donor mean. Broadly in line with IMGT annotations, most TCR beta V segments showed up in productive rearrangements about 87% or about 30% of the time in an earlier analysis of about 500 of the donors. When HLA alleles, especially DR and DQ, strongly co-occurred, attributing TCR associations to individual alleles was difficult. The classifier was reported to diagnose cytomegalovirus status with high specificity and sensitivity in both the original and validation cohorts. A group of highly shared sequence variants was considered likely to be a technical artifact of the sequencing pipeline. A further reported finding was that TCR beta sequences accurately predicted the HLA-A and HLA-B alleles for most subjects in the first cohort. The study gave a list of around 170 TCR beta chains associated with cytomegalovirus.

The V and J segments used are TRBV9 and TRBJ2-6; the best D guess is TRBD1, with 5 bases matching. The source is a girl between 2 and 10 years old in good health and CMV-seropositive. The sample consisted of PBMCs. The nucleotide sequence is TGTGCCAGCAGCGTAGCTGTTATGACAGCTTTCTCTGGGGCCAACGTCCTGACTTTC. It codes for CASSVAVMTAFSGANVLTF.